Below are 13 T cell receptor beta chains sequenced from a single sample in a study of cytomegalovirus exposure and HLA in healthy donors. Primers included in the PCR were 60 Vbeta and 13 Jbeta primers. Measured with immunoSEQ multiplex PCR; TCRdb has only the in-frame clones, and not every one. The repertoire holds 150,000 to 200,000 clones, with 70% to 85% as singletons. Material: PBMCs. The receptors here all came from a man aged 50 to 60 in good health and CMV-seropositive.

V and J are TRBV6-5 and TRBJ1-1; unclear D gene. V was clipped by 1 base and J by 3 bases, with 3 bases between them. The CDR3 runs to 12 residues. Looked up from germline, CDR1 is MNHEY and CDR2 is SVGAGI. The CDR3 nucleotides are TGTGCCAGCAGTTACTTAGACACTGAAGCTTTCTTT. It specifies CASSYLDTEAFF.

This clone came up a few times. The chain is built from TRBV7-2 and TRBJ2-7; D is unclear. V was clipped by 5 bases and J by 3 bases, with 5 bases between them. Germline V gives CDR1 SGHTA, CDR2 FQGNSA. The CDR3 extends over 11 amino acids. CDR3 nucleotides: TGTGCCAGCAGCACGAGCTACGAGCAGTACTTC. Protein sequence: CASSTSYEQYF.

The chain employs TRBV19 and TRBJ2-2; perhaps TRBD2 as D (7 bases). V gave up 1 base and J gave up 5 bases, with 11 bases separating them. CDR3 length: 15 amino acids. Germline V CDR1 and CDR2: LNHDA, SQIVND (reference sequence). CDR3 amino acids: CASSIVGGATGELFF. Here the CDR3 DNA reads TGTGCCAGTAGTATAGTTGGGGGGGCGACCGGGGAGCTGTTTTTT.

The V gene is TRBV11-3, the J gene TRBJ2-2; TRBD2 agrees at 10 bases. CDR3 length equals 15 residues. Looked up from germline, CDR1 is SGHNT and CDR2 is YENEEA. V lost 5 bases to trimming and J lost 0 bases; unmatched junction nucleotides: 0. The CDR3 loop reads CASSTSGANTGELFF. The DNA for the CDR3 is TGTGCCAGCAGCACTAGCGGGGCGAACACCGGGGAGCTGTTTTTT. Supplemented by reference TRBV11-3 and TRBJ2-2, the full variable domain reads EAGVVQSPRYKIIEKKQPVAFWCNPISGHNTLYWYLQNLGQGPELLIRYENEEAVDDSQLPKDRFSAERLKGVDSTLKIQPAELGDSAVYLCASSTSGANTGELFFGEGSRLTVL.

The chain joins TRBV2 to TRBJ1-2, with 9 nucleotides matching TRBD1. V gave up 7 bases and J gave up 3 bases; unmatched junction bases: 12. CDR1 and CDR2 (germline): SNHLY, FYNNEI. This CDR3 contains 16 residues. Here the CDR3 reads CASNVGTGIKDYGYTF. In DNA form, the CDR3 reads TGTGCCAGCAATGTCGGGACAGGGATTAAGGACTATGGCTACACCTTC.

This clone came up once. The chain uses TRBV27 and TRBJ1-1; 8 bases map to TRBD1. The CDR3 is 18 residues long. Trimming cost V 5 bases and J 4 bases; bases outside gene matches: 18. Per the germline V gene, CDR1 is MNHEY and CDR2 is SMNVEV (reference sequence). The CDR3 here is CASSPLPFRTGTGTEAFF. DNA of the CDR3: TGTGCCAGCAGTCCCCTGCCTTTCAGGACAGGGACGGGCACTGAAGCTTTCTTT.

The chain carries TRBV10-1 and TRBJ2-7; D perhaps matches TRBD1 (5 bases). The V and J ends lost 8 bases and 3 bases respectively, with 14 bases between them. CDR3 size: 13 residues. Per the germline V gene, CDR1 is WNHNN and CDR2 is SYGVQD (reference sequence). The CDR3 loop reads CASALYRFYEQYF. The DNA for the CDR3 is TGCGCCAGCGCGCTTTACAGGTTCTACGAGCAGTACTTC.

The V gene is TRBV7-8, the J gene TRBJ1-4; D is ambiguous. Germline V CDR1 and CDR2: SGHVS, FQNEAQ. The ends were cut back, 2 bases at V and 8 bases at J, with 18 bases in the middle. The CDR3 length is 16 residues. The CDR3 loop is CASSLYRGGGYEKLFF. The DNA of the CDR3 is TGTGCCAGCAGCTTATATCGGGGTGGAGGGTACGAAAAACTGTTTTTT. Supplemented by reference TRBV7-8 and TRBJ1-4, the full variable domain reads GAGVSQSPRYKVAKRGQDVALRCDPISGHVSLFWYQQALGQGPEFLTYFQNEAQLDKSGLPSDRFFAERPEGSVSTLKIQRTQQEDSAVYLCASSLYRGGGYEKLFFGSGTQLSVL.

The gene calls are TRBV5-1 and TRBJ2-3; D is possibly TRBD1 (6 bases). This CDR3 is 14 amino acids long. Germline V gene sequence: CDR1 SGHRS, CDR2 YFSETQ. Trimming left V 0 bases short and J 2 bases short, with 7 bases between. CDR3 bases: TGCGCCAGCAGCTTGGGACAGGACACAGATACGCAGTATTTT. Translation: CASSLGQDTDTQYF.

The CDR3 DNA follows: TGTGCCAGCAGCACCCGACTAGCGGGGGGGCGCTACAATGAGCAGTTCTTC. Its protein is CASSTRLAGGRYNEQFF. The V and J genes are TRBV11-1 and TRBJ2-1, with 14 bases that match TRBD2. This CDR3 has 17 residues. V lost 5 bases, J lost 3 bases, and 6 bases stayed unmatched. Germline loops: CDR1 SGHAT, CDR2 FQDESV (reference sequence).

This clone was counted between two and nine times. The CDR3: CASSPDRVRAEAFF. As DNA, the CDR3 is TGTGCCAGCAGTCCGGACAGGGTGAGGGCTGAAGCTTTCTTT. The chain couples TRBV28 to TRBJ1-1; 8 bases are a match to TRBD1. From germline, CDR1 is MDHEN and CDR2 SYDVKM. The trim removed 5 bases at V and 6 bases at J, leaving 8 bases unmatched. This CDR3 spans 14 amino acids.

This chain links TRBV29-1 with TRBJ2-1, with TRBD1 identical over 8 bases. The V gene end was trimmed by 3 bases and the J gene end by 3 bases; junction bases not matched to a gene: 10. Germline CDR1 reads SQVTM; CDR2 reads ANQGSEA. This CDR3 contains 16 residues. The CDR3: CSVEILGTGNYNEQFF. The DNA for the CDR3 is TGCAGCGTTGAGATCCTAGGGACAGGCAACTACAATGAGCAGTTCTTC.

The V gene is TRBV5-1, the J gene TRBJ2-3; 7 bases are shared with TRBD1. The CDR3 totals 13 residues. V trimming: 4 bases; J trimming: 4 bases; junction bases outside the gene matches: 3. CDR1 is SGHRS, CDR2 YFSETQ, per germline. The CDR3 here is CASSLDRPDTQYF. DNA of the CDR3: TGCGCCAGCAGCCTGGACAGGCCAGATACGCAGTATTTT. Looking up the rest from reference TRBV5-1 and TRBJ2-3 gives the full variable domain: KAGVTQTPRYLIKTRGQQVTLSCSPISGHRSVSWYQQTPGQGLQFLFEYFSETQRNKGNFPGRFSGRQFSNSRSEMNVSTLELGDSALYLCASSLDRPDTQYFGPGTRLTVL.